This T cell receptor beta chain was observed in a study of beta chain features in type 1 diabetes. Reverse transcribing all isolated RNA meant expressed TCRB transcripts were sequenced. This table comes from immunoSEQ multiplex PCR, and its TCRdb copy is limited to in-frame clones, with some not included. The sample records about 330,000 clones, 8% to 13% being singletons. From germline, CDR1 is SGHTA and CDR2 FQGNSA. The ends lost 5 bases at V and 8 bases at J; junction bases unmatched: 5. The CDR3 is made up of 12 amino acids. Central memory, naive, regulatory and stem cell-like memory CD4+ cells were sorted by CD45RO/CCR7/CD25/CD127/CD95/CD27. Notes on the study in general: VDJ junctions in type 1 diabetes patients carried more deletions and fewer insertions. All four CD4+ subsets from Type 1 diabetes patients carried moderately but significantly shorter TCRB CDR3s.

Details on this clone: Its antigen is undetermined.

The clonotype originates from a woman aged 25 to 39 in good health. The specimen sequenced was naive CD4+ T cells from blood. The chain combines TRBV7-2 with TRBJ1-2; 7 bases agree with TRBD1. DNA for the CDR3: TGTGCCAGCAGCCGACAGGGTCAGGGCTACACCTTC. This translates into CASSRQGQGYTF.